The next 22 T cell receptor beta chains were all read from a single sample in a study of blood T cell repertoires in COVID-19. Libraries were prepared by immunoSEQ multiplex PCR; TCRdb keeps only in-frame clonotypes and omits some of them. Found here are 150,000 or so clones, around 81% of them singletons; the top ten hold 10% to 15%. Specimen: peripheral blood. Receptors were obtained from a man aged 70 or older who had recovered from COVID-19.

This clone was found once. The chain combines TRBV15 with TRBJ1-1, with 8 positions matching TRBD1. The CDR3 spans 15 residues. Germline V gene lookup returns CDR1 LNHNV and CDR2 YYDKDF (reference sequence). Unmatched junction bases numbered 3, after V lost 3 bases and J lost 0 bases. CDR3 in DNA: TGTGCCACCAGCAGGCTGGGACAGGTGAACACTGAAGCTTTCTTT. As protein: CATSRLGQVNTEAFF.

The chain carries TRBV6-6 and TRBJ1-5, with D possibly being TRBD1 (5 bases). The germline V and J ends were trimmed by 2 bases and 6 bases, with 17 bases remaining between them. This CDR3 has 16 residues. Germline CDR1 is MNHNY and CDR2 is SVGAGI (reference sequence). The CDR3 protein is CASSYTDSPLAQPQHF. The CDR3 region has the DNA TGTGCCAGCAGTTACACCGACAGTCCGTTGGCTCAGCCCCAGCATTTT.

The gene calls are TRBV27 and TRBJ2-4, with D possibly TRBD2 on 5 matching bases. The germline gives CDR1 MNHEY, CDR2 SMNVEV (reference sequence). The CDR3 has 16 residues. Deletions cut 3 bases from V and 0 bases from J, with 12 bases between. The CDR3 spells CASSFGVGVAKNIQYF. As DNA, the CDR3 is TGTGCCAGCAGTTTCGGGGTCGGAGTAGCCAAAAACATTCAGTACTTC.

V and J are TRBV7-6 and TRBJ2-5; possibly TRBD1 for D (5 bases). V was cut by 1 base and J by 0 bases, with 6 bases left in between. This CDR3 contains 14 residues. Germline V gene data show CDR1 as SGHVS and CDR2 as FNYEAQ. Written as DNA, the CDR3 is TGTGCCAGCAGCTTAGGGACAAACCAAGAGACCCAGTACTTC. This sequence encodes CASSLGTNQETQYF.

This chain uses TRBV28 with TRBJ2-7; 10 bases are shared with TRBD2. Germline V gene data show CDR1 as MDHEN and CDR2 as SYDVKM. This CDR3 has 13 residues. The V gene end was trimmed by 8 bases and the J gene end by 3 bases; junction bases not matched to a gene: 4. CDR3 coding DNA: TGTGCCAGCGCTACTAGCGGGGTCTACGAGCAGTACTTC. Translation: CASATSGVYEQYF.

The chain is built from TRBV10-2 and TRBJ2-5; TRBD1 matches 9 bases. The CDR3 is 14 amino acids. The germline CDR1 and CDR2 sequences are WSHSY and SAAADI. V lost 5 bases, J lost 4 bases, and 5 bases stayed unmatched. CDR3: CASSLGQGGETQYF. In DNA, the CDR3 is TGCGCCAGCAGTTTGGGACAGGGCGGAGAGACCCAGTACTTC.

The V call is TRBV14, the J call TRBJ2-5; possibly TRBD2 for D (5 bases). The length of the CDR3 is 14 residues. Trimming removed 0 bases from V and 5 bases from J, with 10 bases in between. Germline-derived CDR1 and CDR2 are SGHDN and FVKESK. CDR3 protein: CASSQDEGRETQYF. CDR3 bases: TGTGCCAGCAGCCAAGATGAGGGTCGTGAGACCCAGTACTTC.

The chain has TRBV18 and TRBJ1-5, with TRBD1 identical over 8 bases. The CDR3 length is 16 residues. V shed 3 bases and J 5 bases; nucleotides not matched to a gene: 9. Germline V lookup: CDR1 KGHSH, CDR2 LQKENI. The CDR3 bases are TGTGCCAGCTCACCGTCGAGTGCACAGGGGGATCAGCCCCAGCATTTT. It is translated as CASSPSSAQGDQPQHF.

The CDR3 coding sequence is TGTGCTAGTGGTTTGCTAATCAGCGGCTCCTACAATGAGCAGTTCTTC. Translating gives CASGLLISGSYNEQFF. V gene TRBV12-5 combines with J gene TRBJ2-1, with a tentative D call TRBD2 (5 bases). V lost 2 bases and J 0 bases, leaving 11 bases between the germline ends. Germline CDR1 and CDR2: LGHNT and FRNRAP. This CDR3 is built from 16 residues.

This clone was detected only once. This sequence joins TRBV5-6 and TRBJ2-7; D is possibly TRBD1 (5 bases). In germline, CDR1 is SGHDT, CDR2 YYEEEE. This CDR3 region has 14 residues. V was clipped by 5 bases and J by 3 bases, with 15 bases between them. The CDR3 is CASRGRGSGYEQYF. CDR3 coding DNA: TGTGCCAGCAGGGGAAGGGGCTCAGGCTACGAGCAGTACTTC.

This clone was found a few times. The chain joins TRBV2 to TRBJ2-3; 7 bases match TRBD1. The V gene end was trimmed by 6 bases and the J gene end by 0 bases; junction bases not matched to a gene: 3. The CDR3 sequence is 14 residues long. Germline V gene lookup returns CDR1 SNHLY and CDR2 FYNNEI. DNA for the CDR3: TGTGCCAGCAGCCAGGACAGGAGCACAGATACGCAGTATTTT. Amino acid sequence: CASSQDRSTDTQYF.

The chain joins TRBV28 to TRBJ2-1; the D gene is possibly TRBD2 (6 bases). The germline gives CDR1 MDHEN, CDR2 SYDVKM. The length of the CDR3 is 17 residues. Trimming left V 2 bases short and J 4 bases short, with 18 bases between. This chain's CDR3 is CASSLLPGAGLYNEQFF. DNA of the CDR3: TGTGCCAGCAGTTTACTACCTGGGGCGGGGCTTTACAATGAGCAGTTCTTC.

A few counts support this clone. The chain combines TRBV7-8 with TRBJ2-4, with TRBD2 identical over 9 bases. The germline V gene encodes CDR1 SGHVS and CDR2 FQNEAQ. Losses at the gene ends were 5 bases for V and 1 base for J; bases not matched to a gene: 12. This CDR3 has 18 amino acids. This chain's CDR3 is CASSESWREGLAKNIQYF. The CDR3 nucleotides are TGTGCCAGCAGCGAGAGCTGGCGGGAGGGTTTGGCCAAAAACATTCAGTACTTC. The variable domain in full, with the rest retrieved from reference TRBV7-8 and TRBJ2-4, is GAGVSQSPRYKVAKRGQDVALRCDPISGHVSLFWYQQALGQGPEFLTYFQNEAQLDKSGLPSDRFFAERPEGSVSTLKIQRTQQEDSAVYLCASSESWREGLAKNIQYFGAGTRLSVL.

This chain connects TRBV3-1 (or the pseudogene TRBV3-2) to TRBJ1-1, with a possible D match to TRBD1 (5 bases). In germline, CDR1 is LGHDT, CDR2 YNNKEL (reference sequence). Trimming removed 1 base at V and 7 bases at J, with 10 bases between. This CDR3 spans 13 amino acids. The CDR3 region is CASSQGQNLEAFF. The CDR3 bases are TGTGCCAGCAGCCAAGGACAGAATCTTGAAGCTTTCTTT.

This sequence joins TRBV28 and TRBJ2-7; the match to TRBD1 covers 7 bases. CDR3 size: 13 residues. The trim removed 6 bases at V and 2 bases at J, leaving 4 bases unmatched. CDR1 and CDR2 from the germline V gene are MDHEN and SYDVKM. CDR3 residues: CASRPGTAYEQYF. The CDR3 DNA reads TGTGCCAGCAGGCCGGGGACAGCCTACGAGCAGTACTTC.

The chain uses TRBV3-1 (or the pseudogene TRBV3-2) and TRBJ2-2, with 7 bases fitting TRBD1. The germline CDR1 and CDR2 sequences are LGHDT and YNNKEL (reference sequence). The CDR3 extends over 18 amino acids. The trim removed 0 bases at V and 5 bases at J, leaving 12 bases unmatched. CDR3 loop: CASSQDWTGHSWTGELFF. DNA for the CDR3: TGTGCCAGCAGCCAAGATTGGACAGGACATAGTTGGACCGGGGAGCTGTTTTTT.

J is TRBJ2-7 and V is TRBV15; TRBD1 matches 7 bases. The CDR3 has 15 amino acids. The V gene end was trimmed by 0 bases and the J gene end by 6 bases; junction bases not matched to a gene: 8. Germline loops: CDR1 LNHNV, CDR2 YYDKDF (reference sequence). The CDR3, as DNA: TGTGCCACCAGCAGAGAGGGGACAGTGCGGAGCGAGCAGTACTTC. Translated, it gives CATSREGTVRSEQYF.

The genes are TRBV7-9 and TRBJ2-1; 12 bases are a match to TRBD2. The V gene's germline CDR1 is SEHNR and CDR2 FQNEAQ (reference sequence). With 3 bases clipped from V and 4 bases from J, the junction kept 1 base outside the gene matches. The CDR3 is made up of 15 amino acids. The CDR3 DNA sequence: TGTGCCAGCAGCTTTACTAGCGGGAGGTACAATGAGCAGTTCTTC. Translated, it gives CASSFTSGRYNEQFF.

The genes are TRBV7-2 and TRBJ2-1; no clear D. Germline assignment: CDR1 SGHTA and CDR2 FQGNSA. This CDR3 comprises 12 residues. V lost 5 bases, J lost 6 bases, and 8 bases lay in between. The CDR3 sequence is CASSRTRNEQFF. The CDR3 coding sequence is TGTGCCAGCAGCCGTACTCGCAATGAGCAGTTCTTC.

The V and J genes are TRBV28 and TRBJ1-2, with a possible D match to TRBD1 (5 bases). Deletions cut 8 bases from V and 1 base from J, with 8 bases between. The CDR3 sequence is 12 residues long. Germline V gene data show CDR1 as MDHEN and CDR2 as SYDVKM. The CDR3 DNA follows: TGTGCCAGCCACAGGTTTAACTATGGCTACACCTTC. Residues: CASHRFNYGYTF.

The chain is built from TRBV28 and TRBJ2-1; TRBD2 matches at 7 bases. With 6 bases clipped from V and 0 bases from J, the junction kept 8 bases outside the gene matches. The CDR3 totals 16 residues. In germline, CDR1 is MDHEN, CDR2 SYDVKM. CDR3 protein: CASRSLAASSYNEQFF. The CDR3 DNA follows: TGTGCCAGCAGATCCCTAGCGGCAAGCTCCTACAATGAGCAGTTCTTC.

The V call is TRBV24-1, the J call TRBJ1-2, with 9 positions matching TRBD1. The CDR3 extends over 14 amino acids. The V segment lost 2 bases and the J segment 6 bases; nucleotides outside the gene matches: 3. Germline lookup yields CDR1 KGHDR and CDR2 SFDVKD. DNA of the CDR3: TGTGCCACCAGTGATTGGGACAGGGCCCATGGCTACACCTTC. Its protein is CATSDWDRAHGYTF.